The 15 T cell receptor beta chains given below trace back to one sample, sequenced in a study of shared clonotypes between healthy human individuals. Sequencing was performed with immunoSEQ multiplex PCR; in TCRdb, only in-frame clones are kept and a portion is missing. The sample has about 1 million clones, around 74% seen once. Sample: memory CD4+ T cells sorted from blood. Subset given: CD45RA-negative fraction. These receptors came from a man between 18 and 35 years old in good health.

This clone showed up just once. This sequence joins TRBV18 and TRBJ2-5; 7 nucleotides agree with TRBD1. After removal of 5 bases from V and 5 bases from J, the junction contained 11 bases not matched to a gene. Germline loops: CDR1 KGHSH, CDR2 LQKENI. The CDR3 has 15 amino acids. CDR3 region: CASSTGTAAGETQYF. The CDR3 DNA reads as TGTGCCAGCTCAACCGGGACAGCTGCCGGGGAGACCCAGTACTTC.

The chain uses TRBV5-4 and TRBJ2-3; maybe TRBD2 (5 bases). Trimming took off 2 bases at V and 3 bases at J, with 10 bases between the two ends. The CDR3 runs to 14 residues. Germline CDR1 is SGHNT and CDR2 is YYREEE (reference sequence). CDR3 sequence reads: CASSFRTGTDTQYF. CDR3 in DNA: TGTGCCAGCAGCTTCAGAACGGGAACAGATACGCAGTATTTT.

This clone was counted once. DNA of the CDR3: TGTGCCAGCAGGACCTCCTCTGGGGCCAACGTCCTGACTTTC. It is translated as CASRTSSGANVLTF. The gene calls are TRBV2 and TRBJ2-6; D gene ambiguous. This CDR3 comprises 14 residues. Trimming took 6 bases from V and 0 from J, leaving 6 bases between them. Germline V lookup: CDR1 SNHLY, CDR2 FYNNEI.

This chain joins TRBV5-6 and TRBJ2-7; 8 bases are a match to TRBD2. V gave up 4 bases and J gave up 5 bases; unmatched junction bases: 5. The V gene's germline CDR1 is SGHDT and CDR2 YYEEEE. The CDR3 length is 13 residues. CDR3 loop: CASSPGLADEQYF. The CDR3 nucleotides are TGTGCCAGCAGCCCCGGACTAGCTGACGAGCAGTACTTC.

CDR3 residues: CASRPGWTTPSNQPQHF. The CDR3, as DNA: TGTGCCAGCAGACCAGGGTGGACTACCCCTAGCAATCAGCCCCAGCATTTT. The chain joins TRBV28 to TRBJ1-5, with a weak D call TRBD1 (5 bases). V was pared by 6 bases and J by 0 bases, with 18 bases between. Germline loops: CDR1 MDHEN, CDR2 SYDVKM. This CDR3 has 17 amino acids.

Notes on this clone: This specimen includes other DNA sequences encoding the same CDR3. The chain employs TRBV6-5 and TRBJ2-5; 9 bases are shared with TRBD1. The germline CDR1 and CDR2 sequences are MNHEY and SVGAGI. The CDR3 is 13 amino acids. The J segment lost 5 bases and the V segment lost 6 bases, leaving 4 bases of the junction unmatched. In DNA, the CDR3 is TGTGCCAGCAGGGGGACAGGGAGGGAGACCCAGTACTTC. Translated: CASRGTGRETQYF.

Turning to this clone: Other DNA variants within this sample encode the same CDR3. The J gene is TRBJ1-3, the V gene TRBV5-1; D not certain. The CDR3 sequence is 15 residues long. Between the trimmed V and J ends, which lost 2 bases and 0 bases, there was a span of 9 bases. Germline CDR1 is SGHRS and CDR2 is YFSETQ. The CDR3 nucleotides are TGCGCCAGCAGCTTAACGGGGAGCTCTGGAAACACCATATATTTT. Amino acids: CASSLTGSSGNTIYF.

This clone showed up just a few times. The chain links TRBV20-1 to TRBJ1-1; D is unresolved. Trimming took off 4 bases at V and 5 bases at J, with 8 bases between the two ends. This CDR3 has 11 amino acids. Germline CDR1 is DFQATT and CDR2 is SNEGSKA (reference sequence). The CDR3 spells CSATSATEAFF. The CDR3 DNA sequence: TGCAGTGCTACGTCCGCGACTGAAGCTTTCTTT.

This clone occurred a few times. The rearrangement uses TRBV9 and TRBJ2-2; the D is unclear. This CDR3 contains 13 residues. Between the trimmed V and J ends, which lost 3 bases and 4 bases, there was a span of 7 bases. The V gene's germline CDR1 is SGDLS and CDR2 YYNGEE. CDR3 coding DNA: TGTGCCAGCAGCGGGGCACGCACCGGGGAGCTGTTTTTT. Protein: CASSGARTGELFF.

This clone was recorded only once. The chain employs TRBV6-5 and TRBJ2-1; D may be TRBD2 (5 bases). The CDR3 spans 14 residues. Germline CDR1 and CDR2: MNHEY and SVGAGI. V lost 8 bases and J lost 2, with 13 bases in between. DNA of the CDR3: TGTGCCAGCGGGGAAACTAGGACCTACAATGAGCAGTTCTTC. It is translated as CASGETRTYNEQFF.

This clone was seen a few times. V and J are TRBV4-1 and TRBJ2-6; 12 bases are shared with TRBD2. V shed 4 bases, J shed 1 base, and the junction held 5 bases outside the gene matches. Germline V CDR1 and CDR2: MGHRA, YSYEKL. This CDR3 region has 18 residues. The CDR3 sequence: CASSRGLAGTSGANVLTF. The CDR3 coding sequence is TGCGCCAGCAGCCGCGGACTAGCGGGGACGTCTGGGGCCAACGTCCTGACTTTC.

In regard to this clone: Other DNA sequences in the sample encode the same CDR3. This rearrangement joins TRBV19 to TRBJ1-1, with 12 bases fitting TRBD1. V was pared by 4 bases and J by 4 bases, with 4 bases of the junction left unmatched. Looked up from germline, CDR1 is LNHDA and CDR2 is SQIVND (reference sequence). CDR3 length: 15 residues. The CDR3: CASSTGQGAITEAFF. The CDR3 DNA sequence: TGTGCCAGTAGTACGGGACAGGGGGCGATCACTGAAGCTTTCTTT.

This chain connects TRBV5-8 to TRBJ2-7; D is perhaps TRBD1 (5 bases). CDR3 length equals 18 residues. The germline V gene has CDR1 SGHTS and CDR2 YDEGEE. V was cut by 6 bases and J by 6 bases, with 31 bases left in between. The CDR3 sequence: CASTPVGAGAARYVEQYF. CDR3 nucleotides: TGTGCCAGCACCCCTGTTGGGGCTGGGGCCGCACGATACGTCGAGCAGTACTTC.

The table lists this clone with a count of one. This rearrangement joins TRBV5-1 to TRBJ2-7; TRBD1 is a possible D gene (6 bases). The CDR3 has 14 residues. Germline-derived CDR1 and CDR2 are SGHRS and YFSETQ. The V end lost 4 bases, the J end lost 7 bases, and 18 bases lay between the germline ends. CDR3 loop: CASSDGTTSGEQYF. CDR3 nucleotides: TGCGCCAGCAGCGACGGGACAACGTCGGGGGAGCAGTACTTC.

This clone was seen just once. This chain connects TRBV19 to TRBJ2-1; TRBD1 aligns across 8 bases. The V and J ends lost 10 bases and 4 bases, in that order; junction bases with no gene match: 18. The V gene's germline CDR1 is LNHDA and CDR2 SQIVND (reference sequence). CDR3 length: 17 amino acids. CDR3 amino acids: CATLPPAGTGSYNEQFF. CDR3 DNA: TGTGCCACCTTACCGCCCGCCGGGACAGGCTCATACAATGAGCAGTTCTTC.